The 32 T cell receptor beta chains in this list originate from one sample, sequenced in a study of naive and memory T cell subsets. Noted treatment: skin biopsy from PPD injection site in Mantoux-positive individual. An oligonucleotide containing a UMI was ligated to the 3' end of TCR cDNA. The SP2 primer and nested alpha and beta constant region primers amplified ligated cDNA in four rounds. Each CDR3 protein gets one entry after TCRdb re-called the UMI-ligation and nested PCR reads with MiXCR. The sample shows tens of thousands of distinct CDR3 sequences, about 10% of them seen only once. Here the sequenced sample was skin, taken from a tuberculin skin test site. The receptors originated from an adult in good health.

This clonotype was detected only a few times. CDR3 residues: CSGIGVTEAFF. In DNA form, the CDR3 reads TGCAGCGGAATAGGGGTCACTGAAGCTTTCTTT. The chain joins TRBV29-1 to TRBJ1-1; TRBD1 is a possible D gene (5 bases). The germline V gene encodes CDR1 SQVTM and CDR2 ANQGSEA. Trimming took 7 bases from V and 4 from J, leaving 10 bases between them. This CDR3 has 11 residues.

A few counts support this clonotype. The CDR3 protein is CASSFVAGDEQFF. The CDR3 region has the DNA TGTGCCAGCAGTTTCGTGGCTGGCGATGAGCAGTTCTTC. V and J are TRBV27 and TRBJ2-1; D is uncertain. CDR1 is MNHEY and CDR2 is SMNVEV in the germline V gene (reference sequence). With 3 bases removed from V and 8 bases from J, the gap between germline ends came to 11 bases. The CDR3 has 13 residues.

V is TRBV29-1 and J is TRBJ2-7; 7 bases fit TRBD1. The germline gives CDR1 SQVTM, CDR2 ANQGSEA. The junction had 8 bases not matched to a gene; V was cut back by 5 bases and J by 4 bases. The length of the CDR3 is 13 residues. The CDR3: CSVTGDRVYEQYF. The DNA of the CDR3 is TGCAGCGTTACCGGCGACAGGGTGTACGAGCAGTACTTC.

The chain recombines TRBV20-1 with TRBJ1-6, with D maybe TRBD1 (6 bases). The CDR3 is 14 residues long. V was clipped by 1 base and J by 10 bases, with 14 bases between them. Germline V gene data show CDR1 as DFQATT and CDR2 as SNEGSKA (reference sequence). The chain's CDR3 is CSARGGRDTSPLHF. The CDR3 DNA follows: TGCAGTGCTAGAGGTGGCAGGGACACCTCACCCCTCCACTTT.

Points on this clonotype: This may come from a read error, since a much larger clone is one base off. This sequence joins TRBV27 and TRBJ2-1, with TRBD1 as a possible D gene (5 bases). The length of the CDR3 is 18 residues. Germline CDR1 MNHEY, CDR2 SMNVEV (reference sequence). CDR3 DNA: TGTGCCAGCAGTCCGACAGACCCACGTAGAGTCTCCTACAATGAGCAGTTATTC. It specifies CASSPTDPRRVSYNEQLF.

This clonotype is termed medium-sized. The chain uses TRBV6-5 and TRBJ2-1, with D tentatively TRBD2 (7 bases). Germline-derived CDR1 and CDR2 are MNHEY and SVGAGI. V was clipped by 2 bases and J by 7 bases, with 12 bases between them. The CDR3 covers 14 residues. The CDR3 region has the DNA TGTGCCAGCAGTTACGGAGGGAGGGGGAATGAGCAGTTCTTC. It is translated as CASSYGGRGNEQFF.

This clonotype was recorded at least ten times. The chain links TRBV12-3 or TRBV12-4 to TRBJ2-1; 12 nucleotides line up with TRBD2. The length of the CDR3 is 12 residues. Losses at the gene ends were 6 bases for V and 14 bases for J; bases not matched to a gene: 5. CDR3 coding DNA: TGTGCCAGCAGCCTCCGACTAGCGGGAGAGTTCTTC. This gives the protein CASSLRLAGEFF.

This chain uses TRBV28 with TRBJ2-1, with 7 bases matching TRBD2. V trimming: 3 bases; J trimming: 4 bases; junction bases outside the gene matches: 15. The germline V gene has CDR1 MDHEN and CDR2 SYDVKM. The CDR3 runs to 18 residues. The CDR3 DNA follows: TGTGCCAGCAGTTTTGCGGGAGTGGGGCTCGGGGGATACAATGAGCAGTTCTTC. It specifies CASSFAGVGLGGYNEQFF.

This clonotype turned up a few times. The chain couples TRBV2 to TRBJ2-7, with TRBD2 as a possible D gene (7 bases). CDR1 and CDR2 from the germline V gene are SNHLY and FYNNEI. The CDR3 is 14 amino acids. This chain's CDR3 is CAANRGAGYYEQYF. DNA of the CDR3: TGTGCAGCCAACCGGGGGGCAGGATACTACGAGCAGTACTTC.

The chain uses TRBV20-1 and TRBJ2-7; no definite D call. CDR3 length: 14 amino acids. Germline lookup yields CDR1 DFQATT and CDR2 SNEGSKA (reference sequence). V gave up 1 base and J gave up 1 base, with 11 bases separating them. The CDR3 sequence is CSARGRSGSYEQYF. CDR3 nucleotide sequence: TGCAGTGCTAGAGGAAGAAGTGGGTCCTACGAGCAGTACTTC.

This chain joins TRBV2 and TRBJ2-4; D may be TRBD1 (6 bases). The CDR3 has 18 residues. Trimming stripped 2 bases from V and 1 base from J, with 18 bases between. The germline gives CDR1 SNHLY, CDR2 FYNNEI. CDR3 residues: CASSEKSPGTLAKNIQYF. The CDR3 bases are TGTGCCAGCAGTGAAAAGTCCCCGGGGACACTGGCCAAAAACATTCAGTACTTC. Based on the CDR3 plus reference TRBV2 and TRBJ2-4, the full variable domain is EPEVTQTPSHQVTQMGQEVILRCVPISNHLYFYWYRQILGQKVEFLVSFYNNEISEKSEIFDDQFSVERPDGSNFTLKIRSTKLEDSAMYFCASSEKSPGTLAKNIQYFGAGTRLSVL.

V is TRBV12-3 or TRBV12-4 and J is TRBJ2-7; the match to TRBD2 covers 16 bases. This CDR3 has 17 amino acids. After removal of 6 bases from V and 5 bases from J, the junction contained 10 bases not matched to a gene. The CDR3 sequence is CASRRGLAGGPLHEQYF. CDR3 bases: TGTGCCAGCAGGAGGGGACTAGCGGGAGGGCCTCTCCACGAGCAGTACTTC.

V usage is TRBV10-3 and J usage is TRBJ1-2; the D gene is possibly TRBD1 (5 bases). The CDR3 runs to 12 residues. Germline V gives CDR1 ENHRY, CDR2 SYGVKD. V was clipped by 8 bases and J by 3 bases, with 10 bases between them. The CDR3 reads CAIPGIYYGYTF. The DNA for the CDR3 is TGTGCCATCCCAGGGATATACTATGGCTACACCTTC.

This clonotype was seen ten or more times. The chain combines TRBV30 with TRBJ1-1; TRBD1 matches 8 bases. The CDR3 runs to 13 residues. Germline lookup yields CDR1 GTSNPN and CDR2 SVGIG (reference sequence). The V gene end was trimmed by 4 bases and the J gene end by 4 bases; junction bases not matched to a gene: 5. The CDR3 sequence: CAWTQGAITEAFF. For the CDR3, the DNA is TGTGCCTGGACCCAGGGGGCGATCACTGAAGCTTTCTTT.

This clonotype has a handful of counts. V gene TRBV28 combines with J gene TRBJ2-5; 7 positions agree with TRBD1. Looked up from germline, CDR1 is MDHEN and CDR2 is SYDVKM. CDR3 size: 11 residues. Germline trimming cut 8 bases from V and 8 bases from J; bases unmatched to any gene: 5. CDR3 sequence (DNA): TGTGCCAGCGGATACAGGGGAACCCAGTACTTC. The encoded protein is CASGYRGTQYF.

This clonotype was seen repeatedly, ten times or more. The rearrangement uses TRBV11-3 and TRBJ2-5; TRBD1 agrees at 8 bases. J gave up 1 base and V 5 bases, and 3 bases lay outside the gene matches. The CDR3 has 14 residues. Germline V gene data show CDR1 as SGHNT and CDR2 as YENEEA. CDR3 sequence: CASSKGQAQETQYF. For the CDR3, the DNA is TGTGCCAGCAGCAAGGGACAGGCCCAAGAGACCCAGTACTTC.

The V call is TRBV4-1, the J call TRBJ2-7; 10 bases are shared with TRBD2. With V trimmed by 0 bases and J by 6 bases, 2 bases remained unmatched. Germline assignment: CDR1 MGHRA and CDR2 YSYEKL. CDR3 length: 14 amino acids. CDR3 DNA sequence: TGCGCCAGCAGCCAAGATTGGACTAGCGGCGAGCAGTACTTC. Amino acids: CASSQDWTSGEQYF.

The CDR3 nucleotides read TGTGCCAGCAGCTTGAGCACTGAAGCTTTCTTT. Its translation: CASSLSTEAFF. This rearrangement joins TRBV13 to TRBJ1-1; D ambiguous. Per germline, CDR1 PRHDT and CDR2 FYEKMQ (reference sequence). V dropped 3 bases and J dropped 4 bases, with 3 bases sitting between them. This CDR3 has 11 amino acids.

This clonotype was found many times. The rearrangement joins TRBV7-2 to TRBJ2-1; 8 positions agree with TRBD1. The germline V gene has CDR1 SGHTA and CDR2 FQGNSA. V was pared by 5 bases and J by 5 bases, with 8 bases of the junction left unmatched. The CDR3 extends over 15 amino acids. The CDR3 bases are TGTGCCAGCAGCGATTGGACAGGGACGAACAATGAGCAGTTCTTC. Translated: CASSDWTGTNNEQFF.

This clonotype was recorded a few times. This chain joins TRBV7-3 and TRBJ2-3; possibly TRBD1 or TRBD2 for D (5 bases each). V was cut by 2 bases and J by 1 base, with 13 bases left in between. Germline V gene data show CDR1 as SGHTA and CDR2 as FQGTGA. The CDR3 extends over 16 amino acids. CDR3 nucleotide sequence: TGTGCCAGCAGCTTAGGGGGTATAGAAGGCACAGATACGCAGTATTTT. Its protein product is CASSLGGIEGTDTQYF.

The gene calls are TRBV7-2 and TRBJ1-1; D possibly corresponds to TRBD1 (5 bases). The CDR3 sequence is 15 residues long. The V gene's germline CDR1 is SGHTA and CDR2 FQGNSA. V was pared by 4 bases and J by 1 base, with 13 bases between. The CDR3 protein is CASSSRWGKNTEAFF. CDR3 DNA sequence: TGTGCCAGCAGCTCCCGATGGGGGAAGAACACTGAAGCTTTCTTT.

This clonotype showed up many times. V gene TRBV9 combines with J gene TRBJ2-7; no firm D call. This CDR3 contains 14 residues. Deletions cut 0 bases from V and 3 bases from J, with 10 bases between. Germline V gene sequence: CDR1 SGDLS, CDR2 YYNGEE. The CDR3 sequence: CASSVATSGYEQYF. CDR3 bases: TGTGCCAGCAGCGTAGCTACGTCCGGCTACGAGCAGTACTTC.

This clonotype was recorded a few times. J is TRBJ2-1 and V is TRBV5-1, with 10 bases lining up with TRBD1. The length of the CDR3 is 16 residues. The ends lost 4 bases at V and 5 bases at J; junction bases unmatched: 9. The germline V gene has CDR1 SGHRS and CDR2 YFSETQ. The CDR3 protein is CASSIVRDRGNNEQFF. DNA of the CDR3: TGCGCCAGCAGCATTGTCCGGGACAGGGGTAACAATGAGCAGTTCTTC.

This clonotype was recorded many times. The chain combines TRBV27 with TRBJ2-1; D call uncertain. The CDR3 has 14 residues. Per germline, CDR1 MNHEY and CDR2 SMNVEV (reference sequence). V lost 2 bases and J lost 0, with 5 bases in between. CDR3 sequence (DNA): TGTGCCAGCAGTTTAGGGCACTCCTACAATGAGCAGTTCTTC. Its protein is CASSLGHSYNEQFF.

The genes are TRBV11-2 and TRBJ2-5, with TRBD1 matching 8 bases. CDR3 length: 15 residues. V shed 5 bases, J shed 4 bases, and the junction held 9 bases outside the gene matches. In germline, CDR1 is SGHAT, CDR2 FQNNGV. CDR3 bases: TGTGCCAGCAGCCACAGCTCAGGGGGCGCAGAGACCCAGTACTTC. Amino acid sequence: CASSHSSGGAETQYF.

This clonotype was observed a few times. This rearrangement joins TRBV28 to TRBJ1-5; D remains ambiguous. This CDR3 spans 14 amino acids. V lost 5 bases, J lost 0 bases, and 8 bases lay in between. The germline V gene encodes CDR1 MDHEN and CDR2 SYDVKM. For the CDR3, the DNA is TGTGCCAGCAGTGCCTCCTATAGCAATCAGCCCCAGCATTTT. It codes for CASSASYSNQPQHF.

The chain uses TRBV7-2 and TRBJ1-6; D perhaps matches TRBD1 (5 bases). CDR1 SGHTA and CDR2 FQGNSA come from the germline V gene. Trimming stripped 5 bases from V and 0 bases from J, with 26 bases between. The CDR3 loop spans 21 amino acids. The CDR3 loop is CASSPGLTGGLISSYNSPLHF. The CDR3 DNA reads TGTGCCAGCAGCCCCGGCCTAACCGGGGGATTAATCAGCTCCTATAATTCACCCCTCCACTTT. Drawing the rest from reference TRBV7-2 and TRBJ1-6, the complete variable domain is GAGVSQSPSNKVTEKGKDVELRCDPISGHTALYWYRQSLGQGLEFLIYFQGNSAPDKSGLPSDRFSAERTGGSVSTLTIQRTQQEDSAVYLCASSPGLTGGLISSYNSPLHFGNGTRLTVT.

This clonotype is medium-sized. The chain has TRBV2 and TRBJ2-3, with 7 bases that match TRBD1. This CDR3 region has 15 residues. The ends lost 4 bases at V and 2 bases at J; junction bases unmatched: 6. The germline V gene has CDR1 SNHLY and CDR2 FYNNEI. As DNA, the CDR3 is TGTGCCAGCAGTGTTTCGGGACAGTTCACAGATACGCAGTATTTT. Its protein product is CASSVSGQFTDTQYF.

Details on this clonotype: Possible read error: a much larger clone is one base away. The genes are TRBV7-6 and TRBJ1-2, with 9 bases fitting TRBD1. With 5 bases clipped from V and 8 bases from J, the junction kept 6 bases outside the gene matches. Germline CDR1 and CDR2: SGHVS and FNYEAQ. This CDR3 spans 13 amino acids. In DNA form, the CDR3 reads TGTGCCAGCAGCACCCGACAGGGGGAGGGCTACACCTTC. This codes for CASSTRQGEGYTF.

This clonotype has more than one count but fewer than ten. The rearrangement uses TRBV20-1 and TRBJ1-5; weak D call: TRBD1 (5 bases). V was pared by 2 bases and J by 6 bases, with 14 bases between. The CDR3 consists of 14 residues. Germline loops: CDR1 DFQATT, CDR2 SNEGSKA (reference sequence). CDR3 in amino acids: CSARNGAGGQPQHF. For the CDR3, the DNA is TGCAGTGCTAGAAACGGGGCGGGGGGTCAGCCCCAGCATTTT.

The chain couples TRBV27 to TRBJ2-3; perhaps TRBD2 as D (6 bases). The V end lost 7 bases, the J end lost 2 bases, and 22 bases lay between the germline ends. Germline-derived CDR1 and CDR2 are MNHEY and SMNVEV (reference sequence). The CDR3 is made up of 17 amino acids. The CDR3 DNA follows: TGTGCCAGCATTGCTTCTGGGCTAGCGTACCCCACAGATACGCAGTATTTT. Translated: CASIASGLAYPTDTQYF.

For the CDR3, the DNA is TGTGCCAGCAGTTTATTGGGTTCGGGGGCCGACTATGGCTACACCTTC. This translates into CASSLLGSGADYGYTF. The chain links TRBV27 to TRBJ1-2; tentatively, D is TRBD1 (6 bases). The V gene's germline CDR1 is MNHEY and CDR2 SMNVEV (reference sequence). The germline V and J ends were trimmed by 1 base and 3 bases, with 15 bases remaining between them. The CDR3 length is 16 residues.